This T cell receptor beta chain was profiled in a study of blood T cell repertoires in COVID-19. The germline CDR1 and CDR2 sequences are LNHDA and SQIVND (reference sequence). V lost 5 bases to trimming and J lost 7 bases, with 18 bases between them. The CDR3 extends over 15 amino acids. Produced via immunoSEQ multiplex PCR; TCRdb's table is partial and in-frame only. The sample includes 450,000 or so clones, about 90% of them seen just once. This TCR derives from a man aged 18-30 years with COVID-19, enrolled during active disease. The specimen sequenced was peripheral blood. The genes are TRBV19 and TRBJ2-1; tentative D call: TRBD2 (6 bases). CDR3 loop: CASSSRLTAGNEQFF. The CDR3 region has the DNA TGTGCCAGTAGTTCCCGTCTAACGGCGGGGAATGAGCAGTTCTTC.